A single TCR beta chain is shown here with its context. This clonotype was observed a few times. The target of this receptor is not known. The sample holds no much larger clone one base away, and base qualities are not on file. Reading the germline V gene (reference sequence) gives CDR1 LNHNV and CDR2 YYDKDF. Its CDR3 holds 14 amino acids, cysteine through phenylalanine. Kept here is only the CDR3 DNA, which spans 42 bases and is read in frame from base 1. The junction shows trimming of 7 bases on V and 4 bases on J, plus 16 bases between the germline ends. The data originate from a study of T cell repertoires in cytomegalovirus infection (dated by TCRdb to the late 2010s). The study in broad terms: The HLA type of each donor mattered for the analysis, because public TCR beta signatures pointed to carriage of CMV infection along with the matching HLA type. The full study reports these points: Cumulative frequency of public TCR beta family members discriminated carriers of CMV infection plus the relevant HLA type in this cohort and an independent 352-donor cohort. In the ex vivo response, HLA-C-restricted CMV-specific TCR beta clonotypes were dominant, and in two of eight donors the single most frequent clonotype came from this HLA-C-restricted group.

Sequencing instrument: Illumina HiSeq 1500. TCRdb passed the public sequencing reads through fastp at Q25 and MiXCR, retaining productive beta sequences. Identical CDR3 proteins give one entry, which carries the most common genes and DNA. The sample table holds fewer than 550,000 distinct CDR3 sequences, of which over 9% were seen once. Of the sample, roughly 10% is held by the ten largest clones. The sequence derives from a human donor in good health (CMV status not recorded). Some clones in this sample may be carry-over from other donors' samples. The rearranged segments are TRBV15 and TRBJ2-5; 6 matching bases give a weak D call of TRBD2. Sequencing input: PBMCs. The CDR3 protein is CATTAGGVGETQYF. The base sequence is TGTGCCACCACTGCAGGAGGGGTGGGAGAGACCCAGTACTTC. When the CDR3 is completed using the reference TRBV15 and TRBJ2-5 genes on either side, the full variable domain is DAMVIQNPRYQVTQFGKPVTLSCSQTLNHNVMYWYQQKSSQAPKLLFHYYDKDFNNEADTPDNFQSRRPNTSFCFLDIRSPGLGDTAMYLCATTAGGVGETQYFGPGTRLLVL.